The 7 T cell receptor beta chains in this list originate from one sample, sequenced in a study of CXCR3-negative and CXCR3-positive naive CD8 T cells. UMI-tagged TRB cDNA libraries were built via 5' RACE. TCRdb reprocessed the 5' RACE reads; each CDR3 protein has one entry and no DNA is given. The sample's table shows about 130,000 distinct CDR3 sequences. The sequencing input was naive CXCR3- CD8+ T cells from blood. Documented subset: CD45RO-CCR7+CD27+CD95- naive CD8+ T cells lacking CXCR3 (TNR3-). Receptors originate from a human donor in good health. Some clones in this sample may be carry-over from other donors' samples.

This chain uses TRBV7-9 with TRBJ2-7; absent DNA, TCRdb's TRBD2 call cannot be checked. Germline V gives CDR1 SEHNR, CDR2 FQNEAQ (reference sequence). This CDR3 is 15 amino acids long. CDR3 region: CASSFLSSVSYEQYF.

The J gene is TRBJ2-1, the V gene TRBV29-1; absent DNA, TCRdb's TRBD2 call cannot be checked. The CDR3 runs to 15 residues. The germline CDR1 and CDR2 sequences are SQVTM and ANQGSEA. The CDR3 sequence is CSVGLAEQRPNEQFF.

The chain employs TRBV4-2 and TRBJ2-1; the D gene TCRdb calls, TRBD2, cannot be checked with no DNA. CDR3 length equals 15 residues. In germline, CDR1 is LGHNA, CDR2 YNFKEQ. The chain's CDR3 is CASSQELAGVNEQFF.

This chain links TRBV7-9 with TRBJ1-6; the TRBD1 assignment by TCRdb is unverifiable without DNA. This CDR3 has 15 amino acids. CDR1 and CDR2 (germline): SEHNR, FQNEAQ (reference sequence). This CDR3 is CASSSLDRGLSPLHF.

The rearrangement links TRBV6-6 to TRBJ2-7. The CDR3 runs 13 residues. CDR1 and CDR2 (germline): MNHNY, SVGAGI (reference sequence). CDR3 sequence reads: CASSYGDFYEQYF.

The rearrangement links TRBV19 to TRBJ1-5. Germline V gene sequence: CDR1 LNHDA, CDR2 SQIVND (reference sequence). The CDR3 has 15 amino acids. The CDR3 is CARRDRLYSNQPQHF.

The rearrangement uses TRBV29-1 and TRBJ2-1; TCRdb picks TRBD2, but there is no DNA to check that call. CDR3 size: 14 residues. Germline V gives CDR1 SQVTM, CDR2 ANQGSEA. The CDR3 sequence is CSATGLAGVNEQFF.